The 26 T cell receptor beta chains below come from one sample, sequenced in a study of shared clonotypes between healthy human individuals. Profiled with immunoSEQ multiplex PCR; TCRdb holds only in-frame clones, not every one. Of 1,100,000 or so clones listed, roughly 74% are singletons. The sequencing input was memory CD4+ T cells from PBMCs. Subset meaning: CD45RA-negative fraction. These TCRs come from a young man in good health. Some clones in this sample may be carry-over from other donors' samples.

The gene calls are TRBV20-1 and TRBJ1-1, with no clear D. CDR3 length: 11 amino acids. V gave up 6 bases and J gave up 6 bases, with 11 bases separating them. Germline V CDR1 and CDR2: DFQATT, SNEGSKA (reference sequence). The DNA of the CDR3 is TGCAGTGCCCCGACTCAGTCTGAAGCTTTCTTT. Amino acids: CSAPTQSEAFF.

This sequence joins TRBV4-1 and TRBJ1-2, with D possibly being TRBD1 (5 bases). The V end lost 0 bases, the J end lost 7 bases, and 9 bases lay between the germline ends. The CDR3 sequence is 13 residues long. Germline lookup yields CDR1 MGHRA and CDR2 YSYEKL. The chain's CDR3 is CASSQDLGVGYTF. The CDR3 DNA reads TGCGCCAGCAGCCAAGATCTGGGGGTTGGCTACACCTTC.

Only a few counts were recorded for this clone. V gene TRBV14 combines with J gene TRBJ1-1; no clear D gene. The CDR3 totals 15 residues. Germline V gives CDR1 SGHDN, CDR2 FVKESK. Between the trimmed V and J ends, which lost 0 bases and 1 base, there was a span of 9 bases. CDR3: CASSQELARNTEAFF. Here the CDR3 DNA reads TGTGCCAGCAGCCAAGAGTTGGCGCGGAACACTGAAGCTTTCTTT.

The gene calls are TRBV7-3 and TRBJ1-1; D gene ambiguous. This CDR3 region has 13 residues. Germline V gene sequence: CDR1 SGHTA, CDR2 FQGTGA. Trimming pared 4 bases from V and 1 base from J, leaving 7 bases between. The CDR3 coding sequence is TGTGCCAGCAGCTCCGGACCGAACACTGAAGCTTTCTTT. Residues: CASSSGPNTEAFF.

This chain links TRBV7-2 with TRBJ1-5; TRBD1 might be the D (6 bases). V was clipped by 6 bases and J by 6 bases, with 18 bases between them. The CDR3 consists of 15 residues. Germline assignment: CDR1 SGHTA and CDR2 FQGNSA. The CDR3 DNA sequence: TGTGCCAGCAGAAAAACTCAGGGGCGCGGTCAGCCCCAGCATTTT. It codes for CASRKTQGRGQPQHF.

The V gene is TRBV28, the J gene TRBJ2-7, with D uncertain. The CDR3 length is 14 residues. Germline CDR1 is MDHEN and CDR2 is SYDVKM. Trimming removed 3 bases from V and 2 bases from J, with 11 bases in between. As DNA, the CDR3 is TGTGCCAGCAGTTTCTCAACCGGTACCTACGAGCAGTACTTC. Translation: CASSFSTGTYEQYF.

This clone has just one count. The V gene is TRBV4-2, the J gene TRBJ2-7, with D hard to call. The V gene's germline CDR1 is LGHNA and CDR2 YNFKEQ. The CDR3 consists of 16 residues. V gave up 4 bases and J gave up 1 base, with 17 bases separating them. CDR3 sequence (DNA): TGTGCCAGCAGCCTTCTCCCTGCGGTGGAATCCTACGAGCAGTACTTC. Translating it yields CASSLLPAVESYEQYF.

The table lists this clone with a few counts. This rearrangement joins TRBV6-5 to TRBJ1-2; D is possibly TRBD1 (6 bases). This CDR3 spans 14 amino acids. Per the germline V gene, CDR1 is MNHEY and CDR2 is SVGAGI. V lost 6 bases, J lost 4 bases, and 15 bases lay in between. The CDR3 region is CASRRGGGTYGYTF. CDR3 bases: TGTGCCAGCAGGAGGGGGGGTGGGACCTATGGCTACACCTTC.

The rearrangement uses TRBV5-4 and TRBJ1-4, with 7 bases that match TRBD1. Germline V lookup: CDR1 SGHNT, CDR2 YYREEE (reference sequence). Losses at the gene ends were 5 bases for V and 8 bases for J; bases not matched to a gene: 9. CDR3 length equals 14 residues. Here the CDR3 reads CASSMGQSQEKLFF. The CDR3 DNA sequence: TGTGCCAGCAGTATGGGACAGTCCCAAGAAAAACTGTTTTTT.

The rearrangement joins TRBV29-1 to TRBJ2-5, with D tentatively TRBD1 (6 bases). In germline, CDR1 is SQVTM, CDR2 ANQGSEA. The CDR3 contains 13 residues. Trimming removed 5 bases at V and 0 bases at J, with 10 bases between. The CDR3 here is CSVTGIYQETQYF. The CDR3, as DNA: TGCAGCGTTACAGGGATCTACCAAGAGACCCAGTACTTC.

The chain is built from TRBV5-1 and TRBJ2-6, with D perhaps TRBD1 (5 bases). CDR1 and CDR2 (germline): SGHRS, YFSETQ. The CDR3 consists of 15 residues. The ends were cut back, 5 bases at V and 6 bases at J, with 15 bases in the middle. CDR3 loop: CASSSGSREANVLTF. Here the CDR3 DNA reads TGCGCCAGCAGTTCCGGGTCCAGGGAGGCCAACGTCCTGACTTTC.

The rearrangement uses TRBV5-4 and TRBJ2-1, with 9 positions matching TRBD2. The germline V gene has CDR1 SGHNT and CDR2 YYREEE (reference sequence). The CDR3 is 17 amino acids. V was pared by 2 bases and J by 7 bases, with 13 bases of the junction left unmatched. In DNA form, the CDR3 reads TGTGCCAGCAGCTTCGGGTTAGCGGGAGCCGTAGGGAATGAGCAGTTCTTC. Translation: CASSFGLAGAVGNEQFF.

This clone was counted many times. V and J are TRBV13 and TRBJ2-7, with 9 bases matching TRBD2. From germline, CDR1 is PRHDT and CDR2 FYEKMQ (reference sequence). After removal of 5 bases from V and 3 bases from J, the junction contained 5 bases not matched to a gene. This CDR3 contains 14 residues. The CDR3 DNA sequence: TGTGCCAGCAGCCCCCGGACTAGCGTCTACGAGCAGTACTTC. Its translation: CASSPRTSVYEQYF.

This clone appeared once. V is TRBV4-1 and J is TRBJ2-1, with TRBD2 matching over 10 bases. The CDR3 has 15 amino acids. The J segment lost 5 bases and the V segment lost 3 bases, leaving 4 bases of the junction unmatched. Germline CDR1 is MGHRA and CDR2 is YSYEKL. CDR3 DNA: TGCGCCAGCAGCCAGAGGACTAGCGGAAACAATGAGCAGTTCTTC. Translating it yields CASSQRTSGNNEQFF.

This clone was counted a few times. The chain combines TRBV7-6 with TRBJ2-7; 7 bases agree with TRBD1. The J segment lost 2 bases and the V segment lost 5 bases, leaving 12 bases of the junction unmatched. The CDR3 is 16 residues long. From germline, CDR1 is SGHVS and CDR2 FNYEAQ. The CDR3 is CASSPDRARSTYEQYF. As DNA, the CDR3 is TGTGCCAGCAGCCCCGACAGGGCCAGGTCCACCTACGAGCAGTACTTC.

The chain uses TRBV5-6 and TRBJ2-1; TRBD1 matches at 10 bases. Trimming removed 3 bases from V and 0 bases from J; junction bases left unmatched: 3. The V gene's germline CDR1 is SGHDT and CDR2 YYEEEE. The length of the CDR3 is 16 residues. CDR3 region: CASSWDRGNSYNEQFF. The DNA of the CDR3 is TGTGCCAGCAGCTGGGACAGGGGTAACTCCTACAATGAGCAGTTCTTC. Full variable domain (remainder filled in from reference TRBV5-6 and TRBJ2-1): DAGVTQSPTHLIKTRGQQVTLRCSPKSGHDTVSWYQQALGQGPQFIFQYYEEEERQRGNFPDRFSGHQFPNYSSELNVNALLLGDSALYLCASSWDRGNSYNEQFFGPGTRLTVL.

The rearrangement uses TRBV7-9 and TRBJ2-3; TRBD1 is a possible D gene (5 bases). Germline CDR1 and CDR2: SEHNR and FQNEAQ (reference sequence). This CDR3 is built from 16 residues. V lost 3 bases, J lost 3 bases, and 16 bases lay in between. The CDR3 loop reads CASSFGGARMTDTQYF. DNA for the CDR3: TGTGCCAGCAGCTTTGGTGGGGCCAGGATGACAGATACGCAGTATTTT.

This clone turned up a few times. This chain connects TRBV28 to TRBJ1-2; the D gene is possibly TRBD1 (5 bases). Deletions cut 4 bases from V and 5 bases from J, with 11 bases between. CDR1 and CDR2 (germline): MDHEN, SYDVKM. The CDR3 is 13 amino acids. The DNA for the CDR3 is TGTGCCAGCAGTTGGGGGACTGCATATGGCTACACCTTC. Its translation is CASSWGTAYGYTF.

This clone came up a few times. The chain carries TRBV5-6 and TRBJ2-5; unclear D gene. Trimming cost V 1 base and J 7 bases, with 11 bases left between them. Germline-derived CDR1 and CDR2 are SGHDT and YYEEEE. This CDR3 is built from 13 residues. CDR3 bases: TGTGCCAGCAGCTTGTTCCCGGTTGGGACCCAGTACTTC. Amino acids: CASSLFPVGTQYF. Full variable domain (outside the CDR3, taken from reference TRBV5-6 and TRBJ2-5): DAGVTQSPTHLIKTRGQQVTLRCSPKSGHDTVSWYQQALGQGPQFIFQYYEEEERQRGNFPDRFSGHQFPNYSSELNVNALLLGDSALYLCASSLFPVGTQYFGPGTRLLVL.

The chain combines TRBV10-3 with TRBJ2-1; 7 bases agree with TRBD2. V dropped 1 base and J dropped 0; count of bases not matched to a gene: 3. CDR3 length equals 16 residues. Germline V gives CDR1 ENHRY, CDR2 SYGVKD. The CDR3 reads CAISEFRGSSYNEQFF. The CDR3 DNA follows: TGTGCCATCAGTGAGTTTCGCGGGAGCTCCTACAATGAGCAGTTCTTC.

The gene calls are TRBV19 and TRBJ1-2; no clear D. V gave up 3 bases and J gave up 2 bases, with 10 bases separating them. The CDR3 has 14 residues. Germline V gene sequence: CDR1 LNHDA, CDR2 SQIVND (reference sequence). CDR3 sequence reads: CASSIGPGNYGYTF. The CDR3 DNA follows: TGTGCCAGTAGTATCGGACCGGGCAACTATGGCTACACCTTC.

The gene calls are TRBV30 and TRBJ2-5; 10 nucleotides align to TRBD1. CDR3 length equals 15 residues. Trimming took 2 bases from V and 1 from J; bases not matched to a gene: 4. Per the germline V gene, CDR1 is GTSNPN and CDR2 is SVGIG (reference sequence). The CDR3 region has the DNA TGTGCCTGGAGTCGGGGACAGGGGTTCCAAGAGACCCAGTACTTC. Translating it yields CAWSRGQGFQETQYF.

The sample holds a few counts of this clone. For the CDR3, the DNA is TGTGCCAGTAGCGTTGGACGGTTCACCGGGGAGCTGTTTTTT. Protein: CASSVGRFTGELFF. This rearrangement joins TRBV19 to TRBJ2-2; D unresolved. V was clipped by 6 bases and J by 4 bases, with 12 bases between them. Germline assignment: CDR1 LNHDA and CDR2 SQIVND (reference sequence). CDR3 length: 14 amino acids. The whole variable domain, remainder taken from reference TRBV19 and TRBJ2-2, is DGGITQSPKYLFRKEGQNVTLSCEQNLNHDAMYWYRQDPGQGLRLIYYSQIVNDFQKGDIAEGYSVSREKKESFPLTVTSAQKNPTAFYLCASSVGRFTGELFFGEGSRLTVL.

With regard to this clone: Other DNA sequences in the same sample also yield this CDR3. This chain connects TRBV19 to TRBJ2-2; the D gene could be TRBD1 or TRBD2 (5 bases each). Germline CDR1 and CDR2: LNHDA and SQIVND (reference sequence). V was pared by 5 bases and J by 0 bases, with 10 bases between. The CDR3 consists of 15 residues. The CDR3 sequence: CASSRGLANTGELFF. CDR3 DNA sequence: TGTGCCAGTAGTCGGGGCCTCGCGAACACCGGGGAGCTGTTTTTT.

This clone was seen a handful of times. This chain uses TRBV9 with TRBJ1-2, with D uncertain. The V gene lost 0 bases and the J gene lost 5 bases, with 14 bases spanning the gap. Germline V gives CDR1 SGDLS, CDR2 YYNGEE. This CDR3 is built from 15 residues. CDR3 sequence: CASSVASQTYYGYTF. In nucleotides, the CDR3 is TGTGCCAGCAGCGTAGCATCACAGACATATTATGGCTACACCTTC.

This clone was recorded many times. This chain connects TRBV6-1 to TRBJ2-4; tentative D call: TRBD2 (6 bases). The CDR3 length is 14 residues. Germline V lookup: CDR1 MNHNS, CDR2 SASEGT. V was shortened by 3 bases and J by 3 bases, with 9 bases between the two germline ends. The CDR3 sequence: CASSDWEDKNIQYF. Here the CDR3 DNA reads TGTGCCAGCAGTGACTGGGAGGACAAAAACATTCAGTACTTC.